The 15 T cell receptor beta chains below all came from one sample that was sequenced in a study of cytomegalovirus exposure and HLA in healthy donors. PCR used 60 Vbeta primers and 13 Jbeta primers. Assay used: immunoSEQ multiplex PCR; TCRdb lists only in-frame clones, some missing. This sample yields approximately 100,000 clones, of which 60% to 85% are seen a single time; under 3.5% belongs to the top ten. Sequencing was carried out using PBMCs. These TCRs come from a female donor in good health and CMV-seronegative.

The chain couples TRBV30 to TRBJ2-1, with 13 bases that match TRBD2. The CDR3 loop spans 18 amino acids. V was clipped by 1 base and J by 7 bases; unmatched bases: 13. CDR1 is GTSNPN and CDR2 is SVGIG in the germline V gene (reference sequence). This CDR3 is CAWSGYRTSGGPDNEQFF. In DNA form, the CDR3 reads TGTGCCTGGAGTGGATACCGGACTAGCGGGGGCCCCGATAATGAGCAGTTCTTC.

The chain combines TRBV7-9 with TRBJ1-1; tentatively, D is TRBD1 (5 bases). V was clipped by 5 bases and J by 1 base, with 5 bases between them. The CDR3 runs to 12 residues. Looked up from germline, CDR1 is SEHNR and CDR2 is FQNEAQ (reference sequence). The CDR3 DNA follows: TGTGCCAGCAGCCAGGGGAACACTGAAGCTTTCTTT. This translates into CASSQGNTEAFF.

The rearrangement links TRBV2 to TRBJ2-5; D perhaps matches TRBD2 (6 bases). In germline, CDR1 is SNHLY, CDR2 FYNNEI. Deletions cut 4 bases from V and 6 bases from J, with 15 bases between. The CDR3 sequence is 14 residues long. The CDR3 loop is CASSVEVGGKTQYF. CDR3 in DNA: TGTGCCAGCAGTGTGGAGGTGGGGGGTAAGACCCAGTACTTC.

The chain recombines TRBV2 with TRBJ2-3; D is perhaps TRBD2 (6 bases). The CDR3 runs to 15 residues. Trimming removed 0 bases at V and 8 bases at J, with 15 bases between. The germline gives CDR1 SNHLY, CDR2 FYNNEI. In DNA form, the CDR3 reads TGTGCCAGCAGTGAAGCGAGGGGACCGCGGGGTACGCAGTATTTT. This encodes CASSEARGPRGTQYF.

V is TRBV6-5 and J is TRBJ1-1, with D perhaps TRBD1 (6 bases). The CDR3 totals 15 residues. Trimming shortened V by 6 bases and J by 7 bases, and 21 bases separated the two germline ends. Germline V gene sequence: CDR1 MNHEY, CDR2 SVGAGI. CDR3 nucleotide sequence: TGTGCCAGCAGCACTTTAAGGGGGTCGCACTATGAAGCTTTCTTT. Amino acids: CASSTLRGSHYEAFF.

This chain uses TRBV6-1 with TRBJ2-7, with D possibly matching TRBD1 (6 bases). Per germline, CDR1 MNHNS and CDR2 SASEGT. The CDR3 sequence is 15 residues long. Trimming stripped 6 bases from V and 1 base from J, with 16 bases between. CDR3 DNA sequence: TGTGCCAGCAGACGCGTTCCACAGGGATCCTACGAGCAGTACTTC. Its translation is CASRRVPQGSYEQYF.

The chain uses TRBV25-1 and TRBJ1-3, with D uncertain. Germline V CDR1 and CDR2: MGHDK, SYGVNS. The CDR3 is 14 amino acids. Trimming left V 5 bases short and J 0 bases short, with 8 bases between. The CDR3: CASSTFSSGNTIYF. The CDR3 DNA sequence: TGTGCCAGCAGTACCTTCAGCTCTGGAAACACCATATATTTT.

The chain combines TRBV27 with TRBJ1-5, with TRBD1 identical over 7 bases. This CDR3 is built from 14 residues. Unmatched junction bases numbered 9, after V lost 5 bases and J lost 8 bases. Germline CDR1 reads MNHEY; CDR2 reads SMNVEV (reference sequence). The CDR3 protein is CASSPGQVGEPQHF. CDR3 in DNA: TGTGCCAGCAGTCCCGGACAGGTGGGCGAGCCCCAGCATTTT.

The chain joins TRBV29-1 to TRBJ1-1; D possibly corresponds to TRBD1 (6 bases). Germline V gene sequence: CDR1 SQVTM, CDR2 ANQGSEA. Trimming took off 5 bases at V and 3 bases at J, with 13 bases between the two ends. The CDR3 spans 13 residues. The CDR3 sequence is CSVPGERDTEAFF. The CDR3 coding sequence is TGCAGCGTTCCAGGGGAGAGGGACACTGAAGCTTTCTTT.

This clone occurred a few times. The chain is built from TRBV19 and TRBJ1-2; TRBD1 aligns across 10 bases. CDR3 length equals 14 residues. In germline, CDR1 is LNHDA, CDR2 SQIVND (reference sequence). The trim removed 9 bases at V and 6 bases at J, leaving 10 bases unmatched. CDR3 residues: CASFGDRGRDGYTF. The CDR3 nucleotides are TGTGCCAGCTTCGGGGACAGGGGCAGGGATGGCTACACCTTC.

The CDR3 bases are TGTGCCAGCAGCTTAACACAGGGTCCATTGGCTGGAAACACCATATATTTT. It codes for CASSLTQGPLAGNTIYF. The rearrangement joins TRBV5-6 to TRBJ1-3, with D tentatively TRBD1 (6 bases). Trimming took 2 bases from V and 2 from J, leaving 17 bases between them. The V gene's germline CDR1 is SGHDT and CDR2 YYEEEE. The CDR3 spans 17 residues.

Regarding this clone: One end of the junction varies from germline; a read error may be responsible. V usage is TRBV4-2 and J usage is TRBJ2-6, with D possibly TRBD1 on 5 matching bases. CDR3 length: 16 amino acids. CDR1 and CDR2 from the germline V gene are LGHNA and YNFKEQ. The CDR3 DNA reads as TGTGCCAGCAGCCAAGGCGCGACGCCTGGGGCCAACGTCCTGACCTTC. Translated: CASSQGATPGANVLTF.

The rearrangement uses TRBV9 and TRBJ2-1; 7 bases are a match to TRBD1. V was pared by 1 base and J by 2 bases, with 3 bases of the junction left unmatched. The CDR3 is 15 amino acids. Germline loops: CDR1 SGDLS, CDR2 YYNGEE. CDR3 sequence: CASSVPGTAYNEQFF. The CDR3 nucleotides read TGTGCCAGCAGCGTACCTGGGACAGCCTACAATGAGCAGTTCTTC.

This clone was recorded only once. The rearrangement links TRBV5-4 to TRBJ1-2; 8 bases match TRBD1. Trimming at V came to 4 bases and at J to 4 bases, leaving 15 bases not matched to a gene. This CDR3 has 17 residues. The germline gives CDR1 SGHNT, CDR2 YYREEE (reference sequence). The CDR3, as DNA: TGTGCCAGCAGCACCGGGACAGGAGGTTTAGAGAGCTATGGCTACACCTTC. As protein: CASSTGTGGLESYGYTF.

The chain carries TRBV27 and TRBJ2-7; TRBD1 matches 9 bases. V shed 6 bases, J shed 0 bases, and the junction held 9 bases outside the gene matches. CDR3 size: 16 residues. Germline V gene data show CDR1 as MNHEY and CDR2 as SMNVEV (reference sequence). This CDR3 reads CASRGHRGQGSYEQYF. The CDR3 region has the DNA TGTGCCAGCAGGGGCCACAGGGGGCAGGGCTCCTACGAGCAGTACTTC.